This T cell receptor beta chain was recovered during a study of cytomegalovirus exposure and HLA in healthy donors. The CDR3 is 16 amino acids. Germline CDR1 reads PRHDT; CDR2 reads FYEKMQ (reference sequence). V was clipped by 5 bases and J by 5 bases; unmatched bases: 10. With 60 Vbeta and 13 Jbeta primers, the PCR was carried out. Only in-frame clones appear in the TCRdb table, and some are missing; sequencing was by immunoSEQ multiplex PCR. The sample holds over 40,000 clones. This chain joins TRBV13 and TRBJ2-1; TRBD2 agrees at 9 bases. Sequenced sample: PBMCs. The TCR sequence derives from a young man in good health and CMV-seronegative. CDR3 sequence reads: CASSPRGGGGDNEQFF. The CDR3 nucleotides read TGTGCCAGCAGCCCTAGGGGTGGCGGGGGGGACAATGAGCAGTTCTTC.